The rows below give T cell receptor beta chains drawn from one sample of a study of T-cell memory formation after mild COVID-19. MiXCR was run by TCRdb on the 5' RACE reads, yielding one entry per CDR3 protein. Among a few hundred thousand distinct CDR3 sequences listed, 8% to 9.5% were seen once. Sequencing input: PBMCs or a T cell subset sorted from them (not recorded which). The receptors shown here come from a man aged 18 to 29 who had mild COVID-19 (a few samples of this study predate the infection). Cell type and time point are not known. Both conserved end residues are part of each CDR3. Each record gives: J gene, CDR3 length, clone size, V gene, D gene, CDR3 DNA, CDR3 protein. D genes are given only for firm matches. Clone size is stated in some rows and not others, as once, few, many or a class when expanded.

J gene: TRBJ2-1
CDR3 length: 17
clone size: few
V gene: TRBV6-1
D gene: TRBD2
CDR3 DNA: TGTGCCAGCAGAGGAATTGCCAGCGGGACGACCTACAATGAGCAGTTCTTC
CDR3 protein: CASRGIASGTTYNEQFF

J gene: TRBJ2-1
CDR3 length: 14
clone size: few
V gene: TRBV7-2
D gene: .
CDR3 DNA: TGTGCCAGCAGCTTGGGCGCCAGAGCCAATGAGCAGTTCTTC
CDR3 protein: CASSLGARANEQFF

J gene: TRBJ1-1
CDR3 length: 13
clone size: few
V gene: TRBV15
D gene: .
CDR3 DNA: TGTGCCACCAGCCTGGACACGAACACTGAAGCTTTCTTT
CDR3 protein: CATSLDTNTEAFF

J gene: TRBJ1-3
CDR3 length: 17
clone size: .
V gene: TRBV5-1
D gene: .
CDR3 DNA: TGCGCCAGCAGCTTGACCCCAAGGGGACCGGACGGAAACACCATATATTTT
CDR3 protein: CASSLTPRGPDGNTIYF

J gene: TRBJ2-1
CDR3 length: 22
clone size: .
V gene: TRBV4-1
D gene: .
CDR3 DNA: TGCGACAGCAGCCATTCCAGGGGGCGATTCTGGGTAGCGGGAGTCTCCTACAATGAGCAGTTCTTC
CDR3 protein: CDSSHSRGRFWVAGVSYNEQFF

J gene: TRBJ2-7
CDR3 length: 15
clone size: .
V gene: TRBV18
D gene: .
CDR3 DNA: TGTGCCAGCTCACCACGGGGATGGGACTCCTACGAGCAGTACTTC
CDR3 protein: CASSPRGWDSYEQYF

J gene: TRBJ2-7
CDR3 length: 14
clone size: few
V gene: TRBV29-1
D gene: .
CDR3 DNA: TGCAGCGTTGACACCGGGCCAGAAACCTACGAGCAGTACTTC
CDR3 protein: CSVDTGPETYEQYF

J gene: TRBJ2-7
CDR3 length: 12
clone size: .
V gene: TRBV12-3/TRBV12-4
D gene: .
CDR3 DNA: TGTGCCAGCAGCCCTGGACCTCTCGAGCAGTACTTC
CDR3 protein: CASSPGPLEQYF

J gene: TRBJ2-2
CDR3 length: 17
clone size: .
V gene: TRBV2
D gene: .
CDR3 DNA: TGTGCCAGCACCGTAAAAGCCGGGGCGGGGAACACCGGGGAGCTGTTTTTT
CDR3 protein: CASTVKAGAGNTGELFF

J gene: TRBJ1-1
CDR3 length: 12
clone size: .
V gene: TRBV13
D gene: .
CDR3 DNA: TGTGCCAGCACCCTGGGGGAGGTCCCGGCTTTCTTT
CDR3 protein: CASTLGEVPAFF

J gene: TRBJ2-3
CDR3 length: 11
clone size: many
V gene: TRBV20-1
D gene: .
CDR3 DNA: TGCAGTGCTCCCCACGTTGATACGCAGTATTTT
CDR3 protein: CSAPHVDTQYF

J gene: TRBJ2-1
CDR3 length: 15
clone size: many
V gene: TRBV5-1
D gene: .
CDR3 DNA: TGCGCCAGCAGCTTCGGACAGACTAGCCCTGCTAGGCAGTTCTTC
CDR3 protein: CASSFGQTSPARQFF

J gene: TRBJ1-5
CDR3 length: 14
clone size: many
V gene: TRBV12-3/TRBV12-4
D gene: .
CDR3 DNA: TGTGCCAGCAGTCCCCAGGGGACGGATCAGCCCCAGCATTTT
CDR3 protein: CASSPQGTDQPQHF

J gene: TRBJ1-2
CDR3 length: 12
clone size: .
V gene: TRBV30
D gene: TRBD1
CDR3 DNA: TGTGCCTGCCCGGGACAGGGGGCGGGCTACACCTTC
CDR3 protein: CACPGQGAGYTF

J gene: TRBJ1-2
CDR3 length: 15
clone size: few
V gene: TRBV7-9
D gene: TRBD1
CDR3 DNA: TGTGCCAGCAGCCGGGACAGGGGGCATCTATATGGCTACACCTTC
CDR3 protein: CASSRDRGHLYGYTF

J gene: TRBJ1-6
CDR3 length: 14
clone size: many
V gene: TRBV7-2
D gene: .
CDR3 DNA: TGTGCCAGCATCGAGGGGGGCGTTAATTCACCCCTCCACTTT
CDR3 protein: CASIEGGVNSPLHF

J gene: TRBJ1-4
CDR3 length: 15
clone size: few
V gene: TRBV5-6
D gene: TRBD1
CDR3 DNA: TGTGCCAGCAGCTTGACGGGACAGGGAAATGAAAAACTGTTTTTT
CDR3 protein: CASSLTGQGNEKLFF

J gene: TRBJ2-2
CDR3 length: 16
clone size: many
V gene: TRBV7-6
D gene: .
CDR3 DNA: TGTGCCAGCAGCTTAAATATTGGGGACACGGCCGGGGAGCTGTTTTTT
CDR3 protein: CASSLNIGDTAGELFF

J gene: TRBJ2-2
CDR3 length: 15
clone size: few
V gene: TRBV5-1
D gene: TRBD1
CDR3 DNA: TGCGCCAGCAGCCCAAGACAGGGATCGACCGGGGAGCTGTTTTTT
CDR3 protein: CASSPRQGSTGELFF

J gene: TRBJ2-5
CDR3 length: 18
clone size: .
V gene: TRBV10-1
D gene: TRBD2
CDR3 DNA: TGCGCCAGCAGTGAGGGACTAGCGGGAGCGCGGTACCAAGAGACCCAGTACTTC
CDR3 protein: CASSEGLAGARYQETQYF

J gene: TRBJ1-2
CDR3 length: 14
clone size: .
V gene: TRBV5-5
D gene: .
CDR3 DNA: TGTGCCAGCAGCGAGACCGGGACAACTAATGGCTACACCTTC
CDR3 protein: CASSETGTTNGYTF

J gene: TRBJ2-1
CDR3 length: 13
clone size: .
V gene: TRBV7-6
D gene: TRBD2
CDR3 DNA: TGTGCCAGCCGGGGACTAGCGCGGAATGAGCAGTTCTTC
CDR3 protein: CASRGLARNEQFF

J gene: TRBJ2-1
CDR3 length: 13
clone size: few
V gene: TRBV6-5
D gene: .
CDR3 DNA: TGTGCCAGCACCTCAAGGCACCTCAATGAGCAGTTCTTC
CDR3 protein: CASTSRHLNEQFF

J gene: TRBJ1-2
CDR3 length: 16
clone size: few
V gene: TRBV6-2/TRBV6-3
D gene: .
CDR3 DNA: TGTGCCAGCAGTCTTTTCGGGACCAGTTATAACTATGGCTACACCTTC
CDR3 protein: CASSLFGTSYNYGYTF

J gene: TRBJ1-2
CDR3 length: 16
clone size: many
V gene: TRBV4-3
D gene: .
CDR3 DNA: TGCGCCAGCAGCCAAGCCTCTGGACAGACTAACTATGGCTACACCTTC
CDR3 protein: CASSQASGQTNYGYTF

J gene: TRBJ1-1
CDR3 length: 13
clone size: few
V gene: TRBV7-9
D gene: .
CDR3 DNA: TGTGCCAGCAGCTCTCACCAGGACACTGAAGCTTTCTTT
CDR3 protein: CASSSHQDTEAFF

J gene: TRBJ1-1
CDR3 length: 13
clone size: .
V gene: TRBV5-3
D gene: .
CDR3 DNA: TGTGCCAGAAGCTTGGCCCCCAACACTGAAGCTTTCTTT
CDR3 protein: CARSLAPNTEAFF

J gene: TRBJ2-7
CDR3 length: 13
clone size: .
V gene: TRBV20-1
D gene: TRBD1
CDR3 DNA: TGCAGTGCTAGAAGGACAGGGGGCTACGAGCAGTACTTC
CDR3 protein: CSARRTGGYEQYF

J gene: TRBJ1-1
CDR3 length: 12
clone size: .
V gene: TRBV7-2
D gene: .
CDR3 DNA: TGTGCCAGCAGCTGGAACAGGGATAGGACTTTCTTT
CDR3 protein: CASSWNRDRTFF

J gene: TRBJ1-5
CDR3 length: 14
clone size: few
V gene: TRBV3-1
D gene: .
CDR3 DNA: TGTGCCAGCAGCCGAAAATATAGCAATCAGCCCCAGCATTTT
CDR3 protein: CASSRKYSNQPQHF

J gene: TRBJ1-1
CDR3 length: 14
clone size: .
V gene: TRBV12-3/TRBV12-4
D gene: .
CDR3 DNA: TGTGCCAGCAGTTTTGCAGGGACGAACACTGAAGCTTTCTTT
CDR3 protein: CASSFAGTNTEAFF

J gene: TRBJ2-5
CDR3 length: 16
clone size: few
V gene: TRBV5-1
D gene: TRBD2
CDR3 DNA: TGCGCCAGCAGCGGACGACTAGCGGGGGGTCAAGAGACCCAGTACTTC
CDR3 protein: CASSGRLAGGQETQYF

J gene: TRBJ2-2
CDR3 length: 14
clone size: few
V gene: TRBV24-1
D gene: .
CDR3 DNA: TGTGCCACCAGTGCCGGACAGTGGGCCGGGGAGCTGTTTTTT
CDR3 protein: CATSAGQWAGELFF

J gene: TRBJ1-4
CDR3 length: 16
clone size: .
V gene: TRBV9
D gene: TRBD1
CDR3 DNA: TGTGCCAGCAGCCCAAGACCGACAGGGCGTAATGAAAAACTGTTTTTT
CDR3 protein: CASSPRPTGRNEKLFF

J gene: TRBJ2-4
CDR3 length: 16
clone size: few
V gene: TRBV4-2
D gene: .
CDR3 DNA: TGTGCCAGCAGCCAAGATTCTGACACGGGGGGCAACATTCAGTACTTC
CDR3 protein: CASSQDSDTGGNIQYF

J gene: TRBJ2-3
CDR3 length: 12
clone size: few
V gene: TRBV20-1
D gene: .
CDR3 DNA: TGCAGTGCTGACCAGGGTGCAGATACGCAGTATTTT
CDR3 protein: CSADQGADTQYF

J gene: TRBJ2-2
CDR3 length: 13
clone size: .
V gene: TRBV7-2
D gene: .
CDR3 DNA: TGTGCCAGCAGTCCCGGGATTGTTGGGGAGCTGTTTTTT
CDR3 protein: CASSPGIVGELFF

J gene: TRBJ2-3
CDR3 length: 12
clone size: many
V gene: TRBV7-9
D gene: .
CDR3 DNA: TGTGCCAGCAGCCCAAGGGCAGATACGCAGTATTTT
CDR3 protein: CASSPRADTQYF

J gene: TRBJ2-3
CDR3 length: 14
clone size: .
V gene: TRBV27
D gene: .
CDR3 DNA: TGTGCCAGCAGTTTTGGGCAGAGCACAGATACGCAGTATTTT
CDR3 protein: CASSFGQSTDTQYF

J gene: TRBJ2-1
CDR3 length: 14
clone size: many
V gene: TRBV5-1
D gene: .
CDR3 DNA: TGCGCCAGCGCGCCGGGGGCGACTTACAATGAGCAGTTCTTC
CDR3 protein: CASAPGATYNEQFF

J gene: TRBJ2-1
CDR3 length: 15
clone size: few
V gene: TRBV7-6
D gene: TRBD1
CDR3 DNA: TGTGCCAGCAGCTATGTCGGGACAGATCCGTTTGAGCAGTTCTTC
CDR3 protein: CASSYVGTDPFEQFF

J gene: TRBJ1-6
CDR3 length: 14
clone size: .
V gene: TRBV7-6
D gene: .
CDR3 DNA: TGTGCCAGCAGCTTTTCGGGGATGGGTTCACCCCTCCACTTT
CDR3 protein: CASSFSGMGSPLHF

J gene: TRBJ1-2
CDR3 length: 13
clone size: few
V gene: TRBV7-9
D gene: .
CDR3 DNA: TGTGCCACCGCTTGGACCTCAGGCTATGGCTACACCTTC
CDR3 protein: CATAWTSGYGYTF

J gene: TRBJ1-1
CDR3 length: 13
clone size: many
V gene: TRBV5-1
D gene: .
CDR3 DNA: TGCGCCAGCAATACACAGCCGAACACTGAAGCTTTCTTT
CDR3 protein: CASNTQPNTEAFF

J gene: TRBJ1-2
CDR3 length: 12
clone size: .
V gene: TRBV20-1
D gene: .
CDR3 DNA: TGCAGTGCTAGGCTGGAAAACTATGGCTACACCTTC
CDR3 protein: CSARLENYGYTF

J gene: TRBJ2-1
CDR3 length: 14
clone size: .
V gene: TRBV10-1
D gene: .
CDR3 DNA: TGCGCCAGCAGCCTGGGGAAGGGATCCAATGAGCAGTTCTTC
CDR3 protein: CASSLGKGSNEQFF

J gene: TRBJ2-6
CDR3 length: 19
clone size: many
V gene: TRBV4-1
D gene: .
CDR3 DNA: TGCGCCAGCAGCCAAGATTCAGTTTCAACGCGCTCTGGGGCCAACGTCCTGACTTTC
CDR3 protein: CASSQDSVSTRSGANVLTF

J gene: TRBJ1-2
CDR3 length: 12
clone size: .
V gene: TRBV20-1
D gene: .
CDR3 DNA: TGCAGTGCTAGAGTAACCTCGGGCGGCTACACCTTC
CDR3 protein: CSARVTSGGYTF

J gene: TRBJ1-1
CDR3 length: 16
clone size: .
V gene: TRBV5-1
D gene: .
CDR3 DNA: TGCGCCAGCAGCTTGATGGCCAGCGAGGCCCGTCAGGGAGCTTTCTTT
CDR3 protein: CASSLMASEARQGAFF

J gene: TRBJ2-1
CDR3 length: 15
clone size: many
V gene: TRBV12-3/TRBV12-4
D gene: .
CDR3 DNA: TGTGCCAGCAGCTCCGGCCGGGGGATATGGAATGAGCAGTTCTTC
CDR3 protein: CASSSGRGIWNEQFF